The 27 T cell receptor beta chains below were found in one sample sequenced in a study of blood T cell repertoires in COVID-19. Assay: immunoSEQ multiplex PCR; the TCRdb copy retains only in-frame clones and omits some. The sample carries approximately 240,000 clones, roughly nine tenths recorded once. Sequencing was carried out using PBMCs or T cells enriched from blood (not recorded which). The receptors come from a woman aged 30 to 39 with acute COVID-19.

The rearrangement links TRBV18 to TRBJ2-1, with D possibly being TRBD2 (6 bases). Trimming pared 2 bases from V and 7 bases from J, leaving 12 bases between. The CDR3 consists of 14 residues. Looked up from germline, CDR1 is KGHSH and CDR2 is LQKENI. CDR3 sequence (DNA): TGTGCCAGCTCACCAAATGTAGCGGTTAATGAGCAGTTCTTC. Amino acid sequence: CASSPNVAVNEQFF.

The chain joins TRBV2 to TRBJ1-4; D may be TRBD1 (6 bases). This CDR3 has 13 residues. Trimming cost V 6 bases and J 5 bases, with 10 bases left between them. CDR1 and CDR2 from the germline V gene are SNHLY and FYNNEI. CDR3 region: CASRDRRNEKLFF. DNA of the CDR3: TGTGCCAGCAGGGACAGAAGAAATGAAAAACTGTTTTTT.

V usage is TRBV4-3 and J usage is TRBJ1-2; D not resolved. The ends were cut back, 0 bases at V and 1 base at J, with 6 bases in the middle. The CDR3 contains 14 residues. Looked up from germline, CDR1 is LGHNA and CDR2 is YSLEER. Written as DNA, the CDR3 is TGCGCCAGCAGCCAAGATTCGGGTAACTATGGCTACACCTTC. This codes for CASSQDSGNYGYTF.

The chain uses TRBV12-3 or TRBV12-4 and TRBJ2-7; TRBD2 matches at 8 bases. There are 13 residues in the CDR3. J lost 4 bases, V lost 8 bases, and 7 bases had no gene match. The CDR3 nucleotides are TGTGCCAGCGGAGTAGCGGGAAAGTACGAGCAGTACTTC. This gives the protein CASGVAGKYEQYF.

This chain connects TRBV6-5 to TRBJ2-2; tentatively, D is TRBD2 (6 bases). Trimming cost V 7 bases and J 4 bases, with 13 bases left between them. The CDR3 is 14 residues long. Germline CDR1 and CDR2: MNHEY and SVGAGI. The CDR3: CASMGEVFTGELFF. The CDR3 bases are TGTGCCAGCATGGGGGAGGTTTTCACCGGGGAGCTGTTTTTT.

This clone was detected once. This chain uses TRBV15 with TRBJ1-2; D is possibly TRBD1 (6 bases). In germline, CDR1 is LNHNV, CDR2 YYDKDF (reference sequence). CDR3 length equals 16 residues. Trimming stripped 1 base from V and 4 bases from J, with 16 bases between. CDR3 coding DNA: TGTGCCACCAGCAGAGGAACCCAGGGGTCTCTCTATGGCTACACCTTC. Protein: CATSRGTQGSLYGYTF. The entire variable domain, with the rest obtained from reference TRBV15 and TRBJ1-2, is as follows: DAMVIQNPRYQVTQFGKPVTLSCSQTLNHNVMYWYQQKSSQAPKLLFHYYDKDFNNEADTPDNFQSRRPNTSFCFLDIRSPGLGDTAMYLCATSRGTQGSLYGYTFGSGTRLTVV.

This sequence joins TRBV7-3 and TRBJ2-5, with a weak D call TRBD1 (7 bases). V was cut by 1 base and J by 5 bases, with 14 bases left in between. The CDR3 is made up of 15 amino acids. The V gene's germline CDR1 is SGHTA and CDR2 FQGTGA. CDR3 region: CASSLRRGPEETQYF. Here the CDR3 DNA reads TGTGCCAGCAGCTTAAGGAGGGGGCCGGAGGAGACCCAGTACTTC.

The CDR3 region has the DNA TGTGCCAGCAGTTACTCGGGACAAAATGAAAAACTGTTTTTT. It specifies CASSYSGQNEKLFF. The V call is TRBV6-6, the J call TRBJ1-4, with D perhaps matching TRBD1 (6 bases). CDR1 is MNHNY and CDR2 is SVGAGI in the germline V gene (reference sequence). This CDR3 contains 14 residues. Trimming left V 0 bases short and J 5 bases short, with 7 bases between.

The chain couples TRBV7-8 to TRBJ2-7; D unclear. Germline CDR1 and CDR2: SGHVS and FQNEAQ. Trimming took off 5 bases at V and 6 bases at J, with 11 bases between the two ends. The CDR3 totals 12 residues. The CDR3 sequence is CASSPGRLEQYF. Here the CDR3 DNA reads TGTGCCAGCAGCCCCGGCAGACTCGAGCAGTACTTC.

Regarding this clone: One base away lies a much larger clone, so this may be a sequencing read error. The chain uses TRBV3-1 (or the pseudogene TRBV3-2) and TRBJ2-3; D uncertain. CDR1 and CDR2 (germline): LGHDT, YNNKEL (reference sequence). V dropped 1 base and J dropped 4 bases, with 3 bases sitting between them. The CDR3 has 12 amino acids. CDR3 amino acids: CASSQASDTQYF. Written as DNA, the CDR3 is TGTGCCAGCAGCCAAGCTTCAGATACGCAGTATTTT.

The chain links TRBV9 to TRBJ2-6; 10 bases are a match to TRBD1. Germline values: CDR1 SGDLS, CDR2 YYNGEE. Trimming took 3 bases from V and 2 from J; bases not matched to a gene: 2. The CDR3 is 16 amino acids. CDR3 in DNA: TGTGCCAGCAGCGCGGGGACAGGGGCTGGGGCCAACGTCCTGACTTTC. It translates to CASSAGTGAGANVLTF.

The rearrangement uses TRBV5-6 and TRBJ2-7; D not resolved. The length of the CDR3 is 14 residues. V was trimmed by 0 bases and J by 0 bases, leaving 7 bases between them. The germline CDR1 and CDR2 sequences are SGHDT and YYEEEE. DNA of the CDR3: TGTGCCAGCAGCTTGGGTGGCATCTCCTACGAGCAGTACTTC. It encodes CASSLGGISYEQYF. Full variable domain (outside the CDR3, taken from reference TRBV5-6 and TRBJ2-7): DAGVTQSPTHLIKTRGQQVTLRCSPKSGHDTVSWYQQALGQGPQFIFQYYEEEERQRGNFPDRFSGHQFPNYSSELNVNALLLGDSALYLCASSLGGISYEQYFGPGTRLTVT.

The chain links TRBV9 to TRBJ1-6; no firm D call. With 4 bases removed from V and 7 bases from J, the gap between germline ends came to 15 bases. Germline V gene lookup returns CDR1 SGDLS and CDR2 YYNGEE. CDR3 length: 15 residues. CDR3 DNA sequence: TGTGCCAGCAGCAACGGGAACCAGGCCAATTCACCCCTCCACTTT. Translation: CASSNGNQANSPLHF.

CDR3 residues: CASRPLAGAPNASTDTQYF. Written as DNA, the CDR3 is TGTGCCAGCAGACCACTAGCGGGGGCCCCAAACGCTAGCACAGATACGCAGTATTTT. The V call is TRBV21-1, the J call TRBJ2-3; no check of the table's D call, TRBD2, against the DNA was made. TRBV21-1 is deemed a pseudogene. The CDR3 covers 19 residues.

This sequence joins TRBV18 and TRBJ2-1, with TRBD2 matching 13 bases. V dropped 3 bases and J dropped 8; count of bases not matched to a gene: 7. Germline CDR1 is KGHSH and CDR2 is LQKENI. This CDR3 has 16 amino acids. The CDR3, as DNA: TGTGCCAGCTCACCCCCAACTAGCGGGGGGGTCGATGAGCAGTTCTTC. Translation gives CASSPPTSGGVDEQFF.

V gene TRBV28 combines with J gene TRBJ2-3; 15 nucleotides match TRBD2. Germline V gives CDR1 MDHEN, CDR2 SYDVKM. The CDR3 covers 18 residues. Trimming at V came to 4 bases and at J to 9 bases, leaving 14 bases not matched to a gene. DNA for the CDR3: TGTGCCAGCAGTTCTATTATTAGGACTAGCGGGAGGGCCGGGACGCAGTATTTT. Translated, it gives CASSSIIRTSGRAGTQYF.

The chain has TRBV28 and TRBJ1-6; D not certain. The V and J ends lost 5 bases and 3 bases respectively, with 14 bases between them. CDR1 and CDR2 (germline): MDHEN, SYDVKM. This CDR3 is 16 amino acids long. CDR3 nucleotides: TGTGCCAGCAGTCGTGGACTGGTCATCTATAATTCACCCCTCCACTTT. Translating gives CASSRGLVIYNSPLHF.

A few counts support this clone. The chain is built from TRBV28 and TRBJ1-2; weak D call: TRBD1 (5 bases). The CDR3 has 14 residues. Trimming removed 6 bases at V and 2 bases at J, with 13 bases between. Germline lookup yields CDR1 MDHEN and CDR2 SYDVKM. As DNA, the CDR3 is TGTGCCAGCAGCTCAGCAGGGATAAACTATGGCTACACCTTC. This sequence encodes CASSSAGINYGYTF.

The CDR3 nucleotides are TGCGCCAGCAGCTTCTCTAGCGGGTCGCACAATGAGCAGTTCTTC. This translates into CASSFSSGSHNEQFF. The V and J genes are TRBV5-1 and TRBJ2-1; 8 bases map to TRBD2. The V and J ends lost 2 bases and 5 bases, in that order; junction bases with no gene match: 6. The CDR3 contains 15 residues. Germline CDR1 SGHRS, CDR2 YFSETQ.

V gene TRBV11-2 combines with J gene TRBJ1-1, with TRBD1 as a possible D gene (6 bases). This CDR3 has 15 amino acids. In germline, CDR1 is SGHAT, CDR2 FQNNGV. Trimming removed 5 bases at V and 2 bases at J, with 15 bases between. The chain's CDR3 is CASSRGRDTNTEAFF. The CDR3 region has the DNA TGTGCCAGCAGCCGAGGCAGGGACACAAACACTGAAGCTTTCTTT.

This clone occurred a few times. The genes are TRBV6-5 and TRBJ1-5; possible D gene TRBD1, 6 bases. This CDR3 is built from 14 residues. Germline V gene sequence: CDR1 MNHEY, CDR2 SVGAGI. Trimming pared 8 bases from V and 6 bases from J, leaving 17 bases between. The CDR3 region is CASSPGGESQPQHF. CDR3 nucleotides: TGTGCCAGCTCCCCGGGGGGCGAGAGTCAGCCCCAGCATTTT.

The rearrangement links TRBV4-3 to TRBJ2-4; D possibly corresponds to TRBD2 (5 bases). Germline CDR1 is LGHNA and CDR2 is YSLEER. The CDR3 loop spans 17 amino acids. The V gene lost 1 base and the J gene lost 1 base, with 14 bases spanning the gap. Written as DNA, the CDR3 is TGCGCCAGCAGCCAAGGGAGGAAACAGTGGGCCAAAAACATTCAGTACTTC. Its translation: CASSQGRKQWAKNIQYF.

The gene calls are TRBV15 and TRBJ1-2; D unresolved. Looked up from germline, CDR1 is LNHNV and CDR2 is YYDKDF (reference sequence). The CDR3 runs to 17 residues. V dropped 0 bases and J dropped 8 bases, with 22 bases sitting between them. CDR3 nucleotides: TGTGCCACCAGCAGAGAATCGGGAAATTGGGGATCGTACGGCTACACCTTC. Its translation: CATSRESGNWGSYGYTF. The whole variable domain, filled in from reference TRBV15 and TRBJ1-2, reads DAMVIQNPRYQVTQFGKPVTLSCSQTLNHNVMYWYQQKSSQAPKLLFHYYDKDFNNEADTPDNFQSRRPNTSFCFLDIRSPGLGDTAMYLCATSRESGNWGSYGYTFGSGTRLTVV.

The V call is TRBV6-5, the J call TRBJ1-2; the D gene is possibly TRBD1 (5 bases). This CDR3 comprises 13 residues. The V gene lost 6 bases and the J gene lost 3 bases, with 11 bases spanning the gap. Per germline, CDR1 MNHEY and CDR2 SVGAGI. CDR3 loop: CASSPGRDYGYTF. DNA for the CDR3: TGTGCCAGCAGCCCCGGCAGGGACTATGGCTACACCTTC.

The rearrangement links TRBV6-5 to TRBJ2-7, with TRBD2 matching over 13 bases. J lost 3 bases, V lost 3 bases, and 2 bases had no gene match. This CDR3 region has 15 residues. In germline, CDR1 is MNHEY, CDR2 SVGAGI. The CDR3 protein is CASSYRTSGSYEQYF. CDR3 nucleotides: TGTGCCAGCAGTTATCGGACTAGCGGGAGCTACGAGCAGTACTTC.

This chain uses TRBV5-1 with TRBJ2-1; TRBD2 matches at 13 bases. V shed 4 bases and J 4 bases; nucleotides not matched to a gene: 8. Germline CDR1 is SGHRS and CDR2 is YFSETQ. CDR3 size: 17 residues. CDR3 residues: CASSIGLAGVSYNEQFF. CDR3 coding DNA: TGCGCCAGCAGCATAGGACTAGCGGGAGTCTCTTACAATGAGCAGTTCTTC.

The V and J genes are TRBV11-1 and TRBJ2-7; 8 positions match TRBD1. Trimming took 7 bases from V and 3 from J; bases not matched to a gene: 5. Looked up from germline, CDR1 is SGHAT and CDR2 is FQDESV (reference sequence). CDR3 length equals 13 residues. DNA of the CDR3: TGTGCCAGCACCCGGACAGGGAACTACGAGCAGTACTTC. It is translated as CASTRTGNYEQYF.